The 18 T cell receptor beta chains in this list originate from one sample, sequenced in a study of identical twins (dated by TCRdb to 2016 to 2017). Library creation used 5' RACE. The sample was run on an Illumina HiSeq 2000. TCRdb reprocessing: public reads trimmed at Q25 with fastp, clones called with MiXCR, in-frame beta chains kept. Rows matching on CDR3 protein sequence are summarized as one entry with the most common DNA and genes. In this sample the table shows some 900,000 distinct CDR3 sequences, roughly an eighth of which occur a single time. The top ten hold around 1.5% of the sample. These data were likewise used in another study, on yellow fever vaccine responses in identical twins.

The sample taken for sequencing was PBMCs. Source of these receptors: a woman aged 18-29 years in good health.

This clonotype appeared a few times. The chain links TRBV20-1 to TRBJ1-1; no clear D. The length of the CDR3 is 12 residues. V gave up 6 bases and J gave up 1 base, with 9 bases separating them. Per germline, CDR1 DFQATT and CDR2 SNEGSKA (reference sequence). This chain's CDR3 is CSARSSNTEAFF. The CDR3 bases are TGCAGTGCCCGGTCCTCGAACACTGAAGCTTTCTTT.

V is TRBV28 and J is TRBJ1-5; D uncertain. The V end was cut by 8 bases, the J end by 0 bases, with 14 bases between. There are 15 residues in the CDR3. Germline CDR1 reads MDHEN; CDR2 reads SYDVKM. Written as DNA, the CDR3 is TGTGCCAGCGCCACTCCCTCGGGTAGCAATCAGCCCCAGCATTTT. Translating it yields CASATPSGSNQPQHF.

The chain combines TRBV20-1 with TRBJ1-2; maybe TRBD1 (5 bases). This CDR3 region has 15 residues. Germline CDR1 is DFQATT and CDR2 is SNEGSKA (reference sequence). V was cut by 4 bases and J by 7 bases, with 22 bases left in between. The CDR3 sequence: CSAMPPPGGGRGYTF. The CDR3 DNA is TGCAGTGCTATGCCCCCTCCCGGGGGGGGTCGTGGCTACACCTTC.

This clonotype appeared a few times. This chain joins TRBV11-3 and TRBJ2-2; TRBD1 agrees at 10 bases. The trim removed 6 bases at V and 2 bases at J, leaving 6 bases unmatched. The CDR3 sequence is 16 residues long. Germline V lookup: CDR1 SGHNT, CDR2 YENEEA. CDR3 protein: CASRSGTGANTGELFF. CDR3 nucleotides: TGTGCCAGCAGGTCGGGGACAGGGGCTAACACCGGGGAGCTGTTTTTT.

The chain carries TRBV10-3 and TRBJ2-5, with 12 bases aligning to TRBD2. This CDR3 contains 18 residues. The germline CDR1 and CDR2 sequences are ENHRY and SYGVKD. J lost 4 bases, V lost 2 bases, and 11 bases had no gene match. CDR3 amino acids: CAISEPTPGLAGPETQYF. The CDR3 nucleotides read TGTGCCATCAGTGAGCCAACCCCGGGACTAGCGGGTCCAGAGACCCAGTACTTC.

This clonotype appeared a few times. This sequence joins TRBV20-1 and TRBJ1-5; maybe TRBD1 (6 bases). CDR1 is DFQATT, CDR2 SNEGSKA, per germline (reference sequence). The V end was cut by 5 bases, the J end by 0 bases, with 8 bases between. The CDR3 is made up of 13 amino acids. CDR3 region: CSAAGDSNQPQHF. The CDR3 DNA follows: TGCAGTGCTGCAGGGGATAGCAATCAGCCCCAGCATTTT.

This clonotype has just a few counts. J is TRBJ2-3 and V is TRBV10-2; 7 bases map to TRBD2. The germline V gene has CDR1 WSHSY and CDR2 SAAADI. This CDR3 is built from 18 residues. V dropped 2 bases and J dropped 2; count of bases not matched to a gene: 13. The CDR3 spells CASSESLRRGGDTDTQYF. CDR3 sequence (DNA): TGCGCCAGCAGTGAGAGTCTCCGTCGCGGGGGAGACACAGATACGCAGTATTTT.

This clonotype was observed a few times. CDR3 protein: CSATSGDTDTQYF. CDR3 DNA sequence: TGCAGTGCTACTAGCGGGGACACAGATACGCAGTATTTT. This chain links TRBV20-1 with TRBJ2-3, with 9 nucleotides matching TRBD2. Germline loops: CDR1 DFQATT, CDR2 SNEGSKA (reference sequence). With 4 bases clipped from V and 2 bases from J, the junction kept 1 base outside the gene matches. CDR3 length: 13 amino acids.

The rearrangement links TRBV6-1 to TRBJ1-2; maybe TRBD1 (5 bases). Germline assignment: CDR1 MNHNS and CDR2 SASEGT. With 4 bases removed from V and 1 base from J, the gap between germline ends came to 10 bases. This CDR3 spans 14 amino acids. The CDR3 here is CASSGDSFNYGYTF. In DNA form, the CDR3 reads TGTGCCAGCAGTGGTGACAGCTTTAACTATGGCTACACCTTC.

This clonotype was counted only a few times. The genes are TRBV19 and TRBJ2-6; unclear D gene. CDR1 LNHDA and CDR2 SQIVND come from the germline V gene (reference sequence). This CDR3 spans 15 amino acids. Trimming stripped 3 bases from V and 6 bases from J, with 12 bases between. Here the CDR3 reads CASSIFRNKANVLTF. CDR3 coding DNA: TGTGCCAGTAGTATTTTTCGGAACAAGGCCAACGTCCTGACTTTC.

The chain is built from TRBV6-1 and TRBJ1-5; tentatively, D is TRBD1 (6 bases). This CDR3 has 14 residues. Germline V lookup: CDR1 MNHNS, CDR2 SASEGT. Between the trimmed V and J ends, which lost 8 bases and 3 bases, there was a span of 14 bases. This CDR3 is CASGTGHDNQPQHF. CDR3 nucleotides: TGTGCCAGCGGAACAGGGCATGACAATCAGCCCCAGCATTTT.

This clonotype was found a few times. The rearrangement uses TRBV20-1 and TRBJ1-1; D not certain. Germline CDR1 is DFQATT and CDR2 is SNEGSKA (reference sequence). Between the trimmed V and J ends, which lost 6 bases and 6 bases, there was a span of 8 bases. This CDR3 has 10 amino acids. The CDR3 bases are TGCAGTGCCCGGGTGGCTGAAGCTTTCTTT. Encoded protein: CSARVAEAFF.

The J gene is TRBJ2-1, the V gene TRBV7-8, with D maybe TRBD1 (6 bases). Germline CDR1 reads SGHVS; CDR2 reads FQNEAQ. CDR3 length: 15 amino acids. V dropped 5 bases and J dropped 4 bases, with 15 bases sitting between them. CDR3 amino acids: CASSPRQDLYNEQFF. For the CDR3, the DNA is TGTGCCAGCAGCCCTCGACAGGATTTGTACAATGAGCAGTTCTTC.

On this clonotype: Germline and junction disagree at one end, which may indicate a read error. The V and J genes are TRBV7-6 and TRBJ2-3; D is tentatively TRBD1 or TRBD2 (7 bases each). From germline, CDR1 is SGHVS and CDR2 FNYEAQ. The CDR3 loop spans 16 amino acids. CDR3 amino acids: CTSSSLTGRDTDTQYF. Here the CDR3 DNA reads TGTACCAGCAGCTCGTTGACAGGGAGGGACACAGATACGCAGTATTTT.

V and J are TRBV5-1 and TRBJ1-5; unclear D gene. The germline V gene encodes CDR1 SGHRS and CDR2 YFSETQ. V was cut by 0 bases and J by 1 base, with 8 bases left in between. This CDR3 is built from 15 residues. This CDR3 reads CASSLAPASNQPQHF. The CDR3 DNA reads TGCGCCAGCAGCTTGGCTCCGGCAAGCAATCAGCCCCAGCATTTT.

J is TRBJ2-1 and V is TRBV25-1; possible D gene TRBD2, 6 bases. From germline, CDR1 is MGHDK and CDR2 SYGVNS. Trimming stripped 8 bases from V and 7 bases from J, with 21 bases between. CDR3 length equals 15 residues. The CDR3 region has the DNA TGTGCCAGCTCTACCTCCGGGTCCGGGAGTAATGAGCAGTTCTTC. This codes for CASSTSGSGSNEQFF.

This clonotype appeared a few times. Here the CDR3 reads CASSRPLGRAYEQYV. CDR3 nucleotide sequence: TGTGCCAGCAGCCGCCCCCTGGGTAGGGCCTACGAGCAGTACGTC. This chain joins TRBV28 and TRBJ2-7; D remains unclear. Germline CDR1 reads MDHEN; CDR2 reads SYDVKM. Trimming removed 6 bases from V and 2 bases from J, with 17 bases in between. The CDR3 extends over 15 amino acids.

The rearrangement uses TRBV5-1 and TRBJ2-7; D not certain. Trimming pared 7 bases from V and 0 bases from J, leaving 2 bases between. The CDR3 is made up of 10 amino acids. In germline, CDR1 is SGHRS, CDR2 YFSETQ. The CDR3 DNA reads TGCGCCAGCGCCTCCTACGAGCAGTACTTC. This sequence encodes CASASYEQYF.